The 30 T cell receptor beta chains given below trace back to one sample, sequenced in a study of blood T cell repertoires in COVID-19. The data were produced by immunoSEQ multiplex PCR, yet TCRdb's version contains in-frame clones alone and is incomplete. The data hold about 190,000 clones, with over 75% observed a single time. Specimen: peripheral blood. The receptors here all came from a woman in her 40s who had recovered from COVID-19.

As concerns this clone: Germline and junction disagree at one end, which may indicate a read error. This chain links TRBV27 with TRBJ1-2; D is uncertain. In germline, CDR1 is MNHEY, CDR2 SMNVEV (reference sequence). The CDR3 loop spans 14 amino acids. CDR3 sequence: CASRLSFQNYGYTF. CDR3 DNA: TGTGCCAGCAGATTATCGTTCCAGAACTATGGCTACACCTTC.

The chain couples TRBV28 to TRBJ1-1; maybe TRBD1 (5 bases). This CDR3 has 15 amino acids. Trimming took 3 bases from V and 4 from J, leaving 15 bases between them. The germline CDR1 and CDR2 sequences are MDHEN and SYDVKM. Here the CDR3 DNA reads TGTGCCAGCAGTTTGGGTGGGGCTCCGAGCACTGAAGCTTTCTTT. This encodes CASSLGGAPSTEAFF.

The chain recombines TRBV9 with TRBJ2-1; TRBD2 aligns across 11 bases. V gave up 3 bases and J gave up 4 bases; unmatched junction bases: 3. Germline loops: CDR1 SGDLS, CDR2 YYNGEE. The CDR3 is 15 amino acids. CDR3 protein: CASSEGLAEYNEQFF. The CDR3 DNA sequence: TGTGCCAGCAGCGAGGGACTAGCGGAGTACAATGAGCAGTTCTTC.

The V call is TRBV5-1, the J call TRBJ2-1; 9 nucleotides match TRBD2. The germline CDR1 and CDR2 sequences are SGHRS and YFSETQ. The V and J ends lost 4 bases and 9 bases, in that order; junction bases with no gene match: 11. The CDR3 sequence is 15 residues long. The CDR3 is CASSPGTSRIGEQFF. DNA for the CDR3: TGCGCCAGCAGCCCCGGGACTAGCCGGATTGGTGAGCAGTTCTTC.

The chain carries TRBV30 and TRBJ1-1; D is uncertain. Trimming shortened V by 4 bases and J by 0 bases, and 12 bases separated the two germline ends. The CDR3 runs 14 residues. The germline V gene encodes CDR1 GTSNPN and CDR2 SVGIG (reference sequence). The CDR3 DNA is TGTGCCTGGAATAATGGCATACTGAACACTGAAGCTTTCTTT. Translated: CAWNNGILNTEAFF.

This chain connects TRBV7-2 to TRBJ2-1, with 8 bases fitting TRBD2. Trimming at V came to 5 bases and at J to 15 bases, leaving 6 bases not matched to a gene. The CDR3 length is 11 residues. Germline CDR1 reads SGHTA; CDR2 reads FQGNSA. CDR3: CASSKSGGLFF. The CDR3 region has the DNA TGTGCCAGCAGCAAAAGCGGGGGACTGTTCTTC.

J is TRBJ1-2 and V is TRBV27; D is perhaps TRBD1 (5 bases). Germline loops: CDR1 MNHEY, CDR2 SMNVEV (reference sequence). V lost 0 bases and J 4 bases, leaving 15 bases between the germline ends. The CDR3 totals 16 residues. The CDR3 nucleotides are TGTGCCAGCAGTTTATCCCCACAAGGAGGGGCCTATGGCTACACCTTC. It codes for CASSLSPQGGAYGYTF.

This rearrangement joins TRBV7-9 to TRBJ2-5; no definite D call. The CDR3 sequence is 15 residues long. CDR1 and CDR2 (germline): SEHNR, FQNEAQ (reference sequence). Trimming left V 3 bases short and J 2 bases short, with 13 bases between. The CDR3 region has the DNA TGTGCCAGCAGCTTTCTCTCTCCCTTACAAGAGACCCAGTACTTC. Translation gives CASSFLSPLQETQYF.

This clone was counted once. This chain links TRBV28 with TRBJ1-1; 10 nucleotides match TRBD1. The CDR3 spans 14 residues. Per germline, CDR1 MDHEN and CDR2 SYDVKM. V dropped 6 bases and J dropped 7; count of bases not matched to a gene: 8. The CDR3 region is CASRRTGGKGEAFF. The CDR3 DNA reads TGTGCCAGCAGGAGGACAGGGGGTAAGGGTGAAGCTTTCTTT.

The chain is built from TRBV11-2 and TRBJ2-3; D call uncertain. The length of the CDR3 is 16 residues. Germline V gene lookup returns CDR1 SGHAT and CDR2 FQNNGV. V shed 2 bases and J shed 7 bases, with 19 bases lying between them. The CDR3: CASSLTQIAAEHTQYF. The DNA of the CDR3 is TGTGCCAGCAGCTTAACCCAGATCGCGGCGGAACATACGCAGTATTTT.

The CDR3 sequence is CASRLAGGWQYF. CDR3 in DNA: TGTGCCAGCAGGCTAGCGGGAGGTTGGCAGTACTTC. The V and J genes are TRBV2 and TRBJ2-7; 11 nucleotides line up with TRBD2. J was trimmed by 9 bases and V by 6 bases; bases with no gene match: 4. Germline lookup yields CDR1 SNHLY and CDR2 FYNNEI. This CDR3 has 12 residues. Full variable domain (rest looked up from reference TRBV2 and TRBJ2-7): EPEVTQTPSHQVTQMGQEVILRCVPISNHLYFYWYRQILGQKVEFLVSFYNNEISEKSEIFDDQFSVERPDGSNFTLKIRSTKLEDSAMYFCASRLAGGWQYFGPGTRLTVT.

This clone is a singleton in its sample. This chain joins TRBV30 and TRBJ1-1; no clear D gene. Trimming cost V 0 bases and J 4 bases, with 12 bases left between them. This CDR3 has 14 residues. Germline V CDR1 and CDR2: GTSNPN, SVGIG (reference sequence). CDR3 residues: CAWSVLRSSTEAFF. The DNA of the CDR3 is TGTGCCTGGAGTGTACTAAGGTCGAGCACTGAAGCTTTCTTT. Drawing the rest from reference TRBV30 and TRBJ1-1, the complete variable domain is SQTIHQWPATLVQPVGSPLSLECTVEGTSNPNLYWYRQAAGRGLQLLFYSVGIGQISSEVPQNLSASRPQDRQFILSSKKLLLSDSGFYLCAWSVLRSSTEAFFGQGTRLTVV.

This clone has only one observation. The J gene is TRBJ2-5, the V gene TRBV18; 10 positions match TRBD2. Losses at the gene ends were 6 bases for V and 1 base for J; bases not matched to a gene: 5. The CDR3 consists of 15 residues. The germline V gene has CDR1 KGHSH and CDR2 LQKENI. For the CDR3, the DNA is TGTGCCAGCTCCGTAGGACTAGCGGTCCAAGAGACCCAGTACTTC. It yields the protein CASSVGLAVQETQYF.

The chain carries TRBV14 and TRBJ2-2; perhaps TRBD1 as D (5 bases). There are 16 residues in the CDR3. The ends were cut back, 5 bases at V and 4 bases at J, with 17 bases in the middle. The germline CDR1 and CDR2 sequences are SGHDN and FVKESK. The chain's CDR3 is CASSGAAGGSTGELFF. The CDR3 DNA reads TGTGCCAGCAGCGGGGCCGCTGGTGGTTCCACCGGGGAGCTGTTTTTT.

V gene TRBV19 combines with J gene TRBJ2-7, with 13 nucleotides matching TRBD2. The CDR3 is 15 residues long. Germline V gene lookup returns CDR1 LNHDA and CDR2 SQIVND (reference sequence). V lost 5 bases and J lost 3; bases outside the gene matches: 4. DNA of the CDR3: TGTGCCAGTAGTCGGAGGACTAGCGGGAGCTACGAGCAGTACTTC. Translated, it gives CASSRRTSGSYEQYF.

CDR3 in amino acids: CASRVGQTVSPLHF. The CDR3 DNA is TGTGCCAGTAGAGTCGGACAGACCGTATCACCCCTCCACTTT. This rearrangement joins TRBV19 to TRBJ1-6; D perhaps matches TRBD1 (6 bases). The CDR3 sequence is 14 residues long. CDR1 is LNHDA and CDR2 is SQIVND in the germline V gene (reference sequence). The V end lost 6 bases, the J end lost 10 bases, and 16 bases lay between the germline ends.

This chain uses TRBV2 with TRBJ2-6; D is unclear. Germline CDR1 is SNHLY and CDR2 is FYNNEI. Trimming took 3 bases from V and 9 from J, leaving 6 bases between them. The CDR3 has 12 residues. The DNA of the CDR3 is TGTGCCAGCAGTGAGACAAGCAACGTCCTGACTTTC. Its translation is CASSETSNVLTF.

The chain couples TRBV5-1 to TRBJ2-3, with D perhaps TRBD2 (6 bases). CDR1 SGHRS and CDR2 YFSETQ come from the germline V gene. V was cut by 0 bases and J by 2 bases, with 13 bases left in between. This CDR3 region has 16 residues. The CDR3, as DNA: TGCGCCAGCAGCTTGGGGGCGCTAGCGACCACAGATACGCAGTATTTT. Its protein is CASSLGALATTDTQYF.

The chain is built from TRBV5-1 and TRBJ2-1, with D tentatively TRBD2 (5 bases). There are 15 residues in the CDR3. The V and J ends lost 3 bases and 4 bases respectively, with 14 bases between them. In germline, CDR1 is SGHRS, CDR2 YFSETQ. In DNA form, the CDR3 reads TGCGCCAGCAGCTCTTCTAGCCCCCCATACAATGAGCAGTTCTTC. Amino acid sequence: CASSSSSPPYNEQFF. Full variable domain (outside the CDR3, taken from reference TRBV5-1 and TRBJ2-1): KAGVTQTPRYLIKTRGQQVTLSCSPISGHRSVSWYQQTPGQGLQFLFEYFSETQRNKGNFPGRFSGRQFSNSRSEMNVSTLELGDSALYLCASSSSSPPYNEQFFGPGTRLTVL.

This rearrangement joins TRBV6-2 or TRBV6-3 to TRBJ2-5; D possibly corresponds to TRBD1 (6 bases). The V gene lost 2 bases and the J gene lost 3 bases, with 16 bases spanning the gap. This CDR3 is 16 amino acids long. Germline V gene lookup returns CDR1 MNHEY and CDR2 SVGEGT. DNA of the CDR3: TGTGCCAGCAGTTACGGACCCGGACAGATAAAAGAGACCCAGTACTTC. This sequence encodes CASSYGPGQIKETQYF.

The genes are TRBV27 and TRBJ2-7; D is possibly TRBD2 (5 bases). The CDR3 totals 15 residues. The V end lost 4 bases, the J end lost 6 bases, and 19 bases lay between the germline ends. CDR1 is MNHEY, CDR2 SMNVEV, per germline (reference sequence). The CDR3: CASSSLLVLAREQYF. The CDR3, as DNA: TGTGCCAGCAGTTCCTTACTAGTGCTGGCTCGCGAGCAGTACTTC.

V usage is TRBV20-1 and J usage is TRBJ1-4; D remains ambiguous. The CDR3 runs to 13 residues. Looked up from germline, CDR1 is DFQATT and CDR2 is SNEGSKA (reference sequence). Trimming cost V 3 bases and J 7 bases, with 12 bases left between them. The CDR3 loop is CSASQQQPEKLFF. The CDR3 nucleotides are TGCAGTGCTAGTCAACAGCAACCTGAAAAACTGTTTTTT.

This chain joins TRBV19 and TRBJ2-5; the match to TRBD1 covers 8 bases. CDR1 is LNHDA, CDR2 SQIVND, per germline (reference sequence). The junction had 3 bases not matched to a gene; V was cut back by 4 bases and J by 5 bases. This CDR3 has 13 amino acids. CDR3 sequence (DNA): TGTGCCAGTAGTACGCGGACAGGGGAGACCCAGTACTTC. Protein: CASSTRTGETQYF.

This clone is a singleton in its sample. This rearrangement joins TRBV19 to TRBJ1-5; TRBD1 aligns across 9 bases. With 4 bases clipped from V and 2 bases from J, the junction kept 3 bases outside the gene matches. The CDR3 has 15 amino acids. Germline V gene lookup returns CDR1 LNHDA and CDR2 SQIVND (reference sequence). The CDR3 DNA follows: TGTGCCAGTAGTACCCGGACAGGGGGCAATCAGCCCCAGCATTTT. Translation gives CASSTRTGGNQPQHF.

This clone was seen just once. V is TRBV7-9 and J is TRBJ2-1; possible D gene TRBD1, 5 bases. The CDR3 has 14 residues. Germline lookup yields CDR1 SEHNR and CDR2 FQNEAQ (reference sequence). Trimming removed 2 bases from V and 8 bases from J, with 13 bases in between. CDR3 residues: CASSLFSRVDEQFF. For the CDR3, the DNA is TGTGCCAGCAGCTTATTCTCCAGGGTCGATGAGCAGTTCTTC.

For the CDR3, the DNA is TGCGCCAGCAGCCAGATGTCTGGGACACCGAACACTGAAGCTTTCTTT. The encoded protein is CASSQMSGTPNTEAFF. The genes are TRBV5-1 and TRBJ1-1; D perhaps matches TRBD1 (6 bases). This CDR3 is 16 amino acids long. CDR1 is SGHRS and CDR2 is YFSETQ in the germline V gene. The germline V and J ends were trimmed by 4 bases and 1 base, with 17 bases remaining between them.

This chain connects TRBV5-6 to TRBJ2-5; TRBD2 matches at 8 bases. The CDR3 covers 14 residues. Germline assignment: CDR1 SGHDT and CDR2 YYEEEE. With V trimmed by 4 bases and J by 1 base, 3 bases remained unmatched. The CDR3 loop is CASSPAGAQETQYF. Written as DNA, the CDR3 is TGTGCCAGCAGCCCAGCGGGAGCCCAAGAGACCCAGTACTTC.

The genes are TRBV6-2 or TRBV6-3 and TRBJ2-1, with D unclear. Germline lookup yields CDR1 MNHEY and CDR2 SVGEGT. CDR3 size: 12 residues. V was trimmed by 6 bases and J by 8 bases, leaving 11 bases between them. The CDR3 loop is CASSTLSHEQFF. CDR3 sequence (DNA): TGTGCCAGCAGCACTTTGTCTCATGAGCAGTTCTTC.

The CDR3 bases are TGTGCCAGCAGTTACCGTCGGACAGGGATCGACGAGCAGTACTTC. Amino acids: CASSYRRTGIDEQYF. The chain links TRBV6-5 to TRBJ2-7; 8 bases are shared with TRBD1. V shed 2 bases and J 5 bases; nucleotides not matched to a gene: 8. Germline V gives CDR1 MNHEY, CDR2 SVGAGI. The CDR3 has 15 amino acids.

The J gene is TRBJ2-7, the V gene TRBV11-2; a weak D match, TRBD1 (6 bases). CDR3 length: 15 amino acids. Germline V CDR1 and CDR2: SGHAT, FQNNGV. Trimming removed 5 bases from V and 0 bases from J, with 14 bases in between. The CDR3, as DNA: TGTGCCAGCAGCCCGCTCCGGACAGTCTCCTACGAGCAGTACTTC. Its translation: CASSPLRTVSYEQYF.